This record covers a single T cell receptor (beta chain). No antigen is known for it. The V end lost 4 bases, the J end lost 7 bases, and 22 bases lay between the germline ends. CDR1 is SEHNR, CDR2 FQNEAQ, per germline (reference sequence). This CDR3 contains 16 residues. This specimen belongs to a study of CD4 T cells in relation to SARS-CoV-2 and coronaviruses. The study, taken as a whole, reports: About 65% of donors had memory CD4+ clonotypes crossrecognizing SARS-CoV-2 and common cold coronavirus spike. Monoreactive clones expanded significantly more to SARS-CoV-2 than crossreactive clones did.

CD4+ T cells from unexposed donors were obtained before the COVID-19 pandemic (2011-2018). Naive and memory CD4+ T cell DNA was deep-sequenced without culture. Profiling relied on immunoSEQ multiplex PCR, and the TCRdb table lists in-frame clones only, not all of them. The sample has tens of thousands of clones, approximately 95% seen once; the top ten hold approximately 0.21%. V gene TRBV7-9 combines with J gene TRBJ1-1, with a possible D match to TRBD1 (5 bases). The material sequenced was naive CD4+ T cells from PBMCs. Noted subset: naive CD4+ T cells isolated by negative enrichment. This TCR was recovered from a human donor in good health. Here the CDR3 DNA reads TGTGCCAGCAGCTCCCTGGGGACCTTGACAGTCCATGAAGCTTTCTTT. Protein sequence: CASSSLGTLTVHEAFF.